This T cell receptor (beta chain) is drawn from a study of molecular identifiers for immune sequencing clone quantification. Findings of the study overall: Same-barcode identical TCR molecules could make highly expanded clones look smaller than they are. Jurkat TCR RNA spiked in from one cell (amid 960,000 or so naive cells) was reportedly detectable.

Naive CD8 sequencing libraries were generated from about 21,000 to 970,000 sorted cells, with 10%, 30% or 50% RNA as input. The authors gated naive CD8 T cells as CD8+CD4-CCR7+CD45RA+ for sorting. This clonotype occurred a few times. Its antigen is unidentified. TCRdb reprocessed the PCR reads via MiXCR and lists one record per CDR3 protein. Among about 640,000 distinct CDR3 sequences, just under 20% were seen once, and the ten largest hold roughly 0.83%. Per the germline V gene, CDR1 is SGDLS and CDR2 is YYNGEE. The CDR3 runs to 19 residues. V shed 2 bases and J 2 bases; nucleotides not matched to a gene: 14.

The clonotype originates from a human donor in good health. Some libraries in this study had Jurkat cell RNA spiked in. Specimen: naive CD8+ T cells from blood, with Jurkat cell RNA spiked in. Described subset: FACS-sorted CD8+CD4-CCR7+CD45RA+ naive T cells. This chain uses TRBV9 with TRBJ2-3, with 10 bases lining up with TRBD2. The chain's CDR3 is CASSVNPSGGLGVTDTQYF. The CDR3 bases are TGTGCCAGCAGCGTCAACCCTAGCGGGGGCCTAGGTGTCACAGATACGCAGTATTTT. The variable domain in full, with the rest retrieved from reference TRBV9 and TRBJ2-3, is DSGVTQTPKHLITATGQRVTLRCSPRSGDLSVYWYQQSLDQGLQFLIQYYNGEERAKGNILERFSAQQFPDLHSELNLSSLELGDSALYFCASSVNPSGGLGVTDTQYFGPGTRLTVL.